The clone carrying this T cell receptor beta chain was found once. Losses at the gene ends were 4 bases for V and 2 bases for J; bases not matched to a gene: 6. This CDR3 spans 16 amino acids. CDR1 and CDR2 (germline): KGHDR, SFDVKD. Method: immunoSEQ multiplex PCR; TCRdb's copy keeps in-frame clones and lacks some. The sample yields about 160,000 clones, around nine tenths seen once. The data originate from a study of blood T cell repertoires in COVID-19. Study overall: Both acute and convalescent COVID-19 samples were obtained from the United States, Italy and Spain.

The sequenced sample consisted of peripheral blood. This chain uses TRBV24-1 with TRBJ2-5, with 10 positions matching TRBD1. The TCR originated in a man in his forties or fifties with acute or convalescent COVID-19. CDR3 nucleotide sequence: TGTGCCACCAGTGACCTGCGGACAGGGGGACAAGAGACCCAGTACTTC. Its translation is CATSDLRTGGQETQYF.